This T cell receptor (beta chain) appears in the sequencing data of a study of cytomegalovirus exposure and HLA in healthy donors. Notes on the study in general: Certain indistinguishable V segments, among them TRBV6-2 and TRBV6-3, were excluded.

The PCR ran on 60 Vbeta and 13 Jbeta primers. Measured with immunoSEQ multiplex PCR; TCRdb has only the in-frame clones, and not every one. The repertoire holds about 190,000 clones, about 13% seen once, with 7.8% in the top ten. Comment on this clone: The antigen is not known.

V dropped 5 bases and J dropped 0 bases, with 10 bases sitting between them. Germline V lookup: CDR1 SGHNT, CDR2 YENEEA. The CDR3 has 14 residues. The origin of this receptor is a man between 50 and 59 years old in good health and CMV-seropositive. The rearrangement joins TRBV11-3 to TRBJ1-1; no firm D call. Sequenced material: PBMCs. The DNA for the CDR3 is TGTGCCAGCAGCCATCAGGAGGTGAACACTGAAGCTTTCTTT. Translation gives CASSHQEVNTEAFF. Drawing the rest from reference TRBV11-3 and TRBJ1-1, the complete variable domain is EAGVVQSPRYKIIEKKQPVAFWCNPISGHNTLYWYLQNLGQGPELLIRYENEEAVDDSQLPKDRFSAERLKGVDSTLKIQPAELGDSAVYLCASSHQEVNTEAFFGQGTRLTVV.